One sample yielded the 17 T cell receptor beta chains listed below, sequenced in a study of cytomegalovirus exposure and HLA in healthy donors. PCR amplification relied on 60 Vbeta primers (plus 13 Jbeta primers). Assay used: immunoSEQ multiplex PCR; TCRdb lists only in-frame clones, some missing. In the table there are approximately 160,000 clones, approximately 84% of which are singletons. Sequenced material: PBMCs. The receptors were gathered from a boy between 2 and 10 years old in good health and CMV-seronegative.

The CDR3 DNA reads as TGTGCCAGCAGGCCCCCGACGGGAGTGTACTATGAGCAGTTCTTC. This sequence encodes CASRPPTGVYYEQFF. The V and J genes are TRBV6-5 and TRBJ2-1; D is perhaps TRBD2 (6 bases). V was cut by 6 bases and J by 8 bases, with 20 bases left in between. The CDR3 has 15 amino acids. Germline lookup yields CDR1 MNHEY and CDR2 SVGAGI.

This clone was found a few times. The J gene is TRBJ1-2, the V gene TRBV5-1; the D gene is possibly TRBD1 (6 bases). Trimming stripped 5 bases from V and 1 base from J, with 6 bases between. Looked up from germline, CDR1 is SGHRS and CDR2 is YFSETQ. This CDR3 is built from 12 residues. CDR3 coding DNA: TGCGCCAGCAGACAGGGTAACTATGGCTACACCTTC. Encoded protein: CASRQGNYGYTF.

This sequence joins TRBV2 and TRBJ2-2; 10 bases are a match to TRBD1. Trimming cost V 5 bases and J 5 bases; bases outside gene matches: 2. Germline loops: CDR1 SNHLY, CDR2 FYNNEI. This CDR3 contains 14 residues. The CDR3 DNA is TGTGCCAGCAGTCCGGACAGGGGGACCGGGGAGCTGTTTTTT. This encodes CASSPDRGTGELFF.

This chain connects TRBV14 to TRBJ2-1; 7 positions agree with TRBD2. The trim removed 5 bases at V and 3 bases at J, leaving 10 bases unmatched. The germline CDR1 and CDR2 sequences are SGHDN and FVKESK. The CDR3 extends over 16 amino acids. Here the CDR3 DNA reads TGTGCCAGCAGCAATACCTGGACTAGTGGCTACAATGAGCAGTTCTTC. This gives the protein CASSNTWTSGYNEQFF.

V gene TRBV5-4 combines with J gene TRBJ1-2, with 10 bases identical to TRBD1. V lost 2 bases and J lost 4; bases outside the gene matches: 5. The CDR3 spans 15 residues. CDR1 and CDR2 (germline): SGHNT, YYREEE (reference sequence). The CDR3 bases are TGTGCCAGCAGCTTCGACAGGGGGCTGATCTATGGCTACACCTTC. Residues: CASSFDRGLIYGYTF. The complete variable domain, with remaining parts taken from reference TRBV5-4 and TRBJ1-2, reads ETGVTQSPTHLIKTRGQQVTLRCSSQSGHNTVSWYQQALGQGPQFIFQYYREEENGRGNFPPRFSGLQFPNYSSELNVNALELDDSALYLCASSFDRGLIYGYTFGSGTRLTVV.

This chain joins TRBV4-1 and TRBJ1-1; no firm D call. The V gene lost 1 base and the J gene lost 1 base, with 19 bases spanning the gap. This CDR3 comprises 18 residues. Germline V CDR1 and CDR2: MGHRA, YSYEKL. The CDR3 reads CASSQGYSPRAGNTEAFF. CDR3 nucleotides: TGCGCCAGCAGCCAAGGATATTCCCCTAGGGCGGGGAACACTGAAGCTTTCTTT.

The rearrangement joins TRBV6-1 to TRBJ2-3, with 12 nucleotides matching TRBD2. The germline V gene has CDR1 MNHNS and CDR2 SASEGT. The CDR3 runs to 17 residues. The V segment lost 3 bases and the J segment 1 base; nucleotides outside the gene matches: 5. The CDR3 loop reads CASSDSTSGGRTDTQYF. In nucleotides, the CDR3 is TGTGCCAGCAGTGATAGCACTAGCGGGGGGCGCACAGATACGCAGTATTTT.

The V and J genes are TRBV10-3 and TRBJ1-1; TRBD1 is a possible D gene (6 bases). In germline, CDR1 is ENHRY, CDR2 SYGVKD. Trimming removed 2 bases at V and 2 bases at J, with 9 bases between. The CDR3 extends over 14 amino acids. This chain's CDR3 is CAISEPGTNTEAFF. CDR3 nucleotide sequence: TGTGCCATCAGTGAGCCCGGGACAAACACTGAAGCTTTCTTT.

This clone was seen only once. This chain links TRBV7-6 with TRBJ2-7; TRBD1 aligns across 7 bases. V was pared by 5 bases and J by 6 bases, with 10 bases of the junction left unmatched. Germline CDR1 and CDR2: SGHVS and FNYEAQ. The CDR3 spans 14 residues. The CDR3 DNA is TGTGCCAGCAGCCAACCGCAGGGGGTCGGCGAGCAGTACTTC. Translated: CASSQPQGVGEQYF.

The chain couples TRBV29-1 to TRBJ2-7, with 11 bases fitting TRBD2. The CDR3 has 16 amino acids. V lost 1 base and J lost 5; bases outside the gene matches: 10. The V gene's germline CDR1 is SQVTM and CDR2 ANQGSEA. The CDR3 DNA follows: TGCAGCGTTGAAGTCTTAGCGGGAGGGCCTATTCACGAGCAGTACTTC. Translated, it gives CSVEVLAGGPIHEQYF.

This chain connects TRBV5-1 to TRBJ2-3; a possible D gene is TRBD2 (7 bases). V shed 4 bases and J shed 3 bases, with 24 bases lying between them. Germline CDR1 reads SGHRS; CDR2 reads YFSETQ. This CDR3 is 18 amino acids long. The CDR3 DNA sequence: TGCGCCAGCAGCCTGCGCCTTGGAGGGGGGGCTAGGACAGATACGCAGTATTTT. Protein product: CASSLRLGGGARTDTQYF.

This clone was detected a few times. The chain combines TRBV5-1 with TRBJ2-1; TRBD1 aligns across 8 bases. The CDR3 extends over 15 amino acids. Trimming took 2 bases from V and 0 from J; bases not matched to a gene: 1. CDR1 is SGHRS, CDR2 YFSETQ, per germline. The CDR3 region has the DNA TGCGCCAGCAGCTTTGGACAGGGCTCCTACAATGAGCAGTTCTTC. Residues: CASSFGQGSYNEQFF.

The chain has TRBV7-8 and TRBJ2-3; 9 bases agree with TRBD2. This CDR3 has 16 residues. The V gene's germline CDR1 is SGHVS and CDR2 FQNEAQ. Trimming cost V 1 base and J 2 bases; bases outside gene matches: 4. The CDR3 region has the DNA TGTGCCAGCAGCTTAGTAGCGGGAGTTATCACAGATACGCAGTATTTT. Its translation: CASSLVAGVITDTQYF.

V and J are TRBV7-6 and TRBJ1-5, with 8 positions matching TRBD1. Germline V gene lookup returns CDR1 SGHVS and CDR2 FNYEAQ. The CDR3 is 15 amino acids. The V gene end was trimmed by 1 base and the J gene end by 6 bases; junction bases not matched to a gene: 5. The CDR3: CASSLVQGGGQPQHF. CDR3 DNA sequence: TGTGCCAGCAGCTTAGTACAGGGGGGGGGTCAGCCCCAGCATTTT.

The chain uses TRBV29-1 and TRBJ1-3; D is uncertain. Germline V CDR1 and CDR2: SQVTM, ANQGSEA. The CDR3 runs 11 residues. V dropped 5 bases and J dropped 4 bases, with 6 bases sitting between them. Here the CDR3 reads CSVRGGNTIYF. The CDR3 region has the DNA TGCAGCGTTCGAGGGGGAAACACCATATATTTT.

The rearrangement links TRBV7-9 to TRBJ1-1, with D unclear. The CDR3 contains 15 residues. The V gene's germline CDR1 is SEHNR and CDR2 FQNEAQ (reference sequence). V lost 0 bases and J lost 1, with 9 bases in between. The CDR3 DNA sequence: TGTGCCAGCAGCTTAGCGTTAGCGGGGAACACTGAAGCTTTCTTT. As protein: CASSLALAGNTEAFF.

The CDR3 region is CASKGEGFYGYTF. DNA of the CDR3: TGTGCCAGTAAGGGAGAGGGCTTCTATGGCTACACCTTC. The chain combines TRBV19 with TRBJ1-2; no clear D gene. This CDR3 spans 13 amino acids. The germline V and J ends were trimmed by 7 bases and 4 bases, with 13 bases remaining between them. Per germline, CDR1 LNHDA and CDR2 SQIVND (reference sequence).